This TCR beta chain was recovered during a study of T cell responses to AZD1222 COVID-19 vaccine. Germline CDR1 reads ENHRY; CDR2 reads SYGVKD. The V end lost 0 bases, the J end lost 8 bases, and 10 bases lay between the germline ends. The CDR3 covers 13 residues. Measured with immunoSEQ multiplex PCR; TCRdb has only the in-frame clones, and not every one. The data hold tens of thousands of clones, with approximately 88% observed a single time. This clone came up once. The chain has TRBV10-3 and TRBJ1-2; possible D gene TRBD1, 5 bases. The sample was peripheral blood, taken on day 0 of MenACWY control vaccination. This receptor was taken from an adult in good health. DNA of the CDR3: TGTGCCATCAGTGAGTCGGTCAGGGAGGGCTACACCTTC. It encodes CAISESVREGYTF.